Each of the 16 T cell receptor beta chains below was sequenced from the same sample in a study of blood T cell repertoires in COVID-19. Produced via immunoSEQ multiplex PCR; TCRdb's table is partial and in-frame only. This table has 35,000 to 40,000 clones, around 90% appearing once. Sequenced input: peripheral blood. Receptors originate from a man between 65 and 85 years old with acute or convalescent COVID-19.

The rearrangement joins TRBV2 to TRBJ2-7; 7 bases fit TRBD2. There are 15 residues in the CDR3. The V gene end was trimmed by 9 bases and the J gene end by 3 bases; junction bases not matched to a gene: 14. CDR1 SNHLY and CDR2 FYNNEI come from the germline V gene. CDR3 protein: CARDLAGEGDYEQYF. CDR3 nucleotide sequence: TGTGCCAGAGACTTGGCTGGGGAGGGAGACTACGAGCAGTACTTC.

The V and J genes are TRBV5-1 and TRBJ2-7; 7 nucleotides agree with TRBD1. The CDR3 has 16 residues. Looked up from germline, CDR1 is SGHRS and CDR2 is YFSETQ. V dropped 0 bases and J dropped 0; count of bases not matched to a gene: 6. CDR3 nucleotides: TGCGCCAGCAGCTTGGACCCCCGGGACAGCTCCTACGAGCAGTACTTC. Amino acid sequence: CASSLDPRDSSYEQYF.

The chain couples TRBV7-3 to TRBJ2-1; 7 bases agree with TRBD2. V trimming: 5 bases; J trimming: 8 bases; junction bases outside the gene matches: 6. Germline V gene sequence: CDR1 SGHTA, CDR2 FQGTGA. The CDR3 extends over 13 amino acids. The chain's CDR3 is CASSLYREDEQFF. CDR3 bases: TGTGCCAGCAGCCTATACCGGGAGGATGAGCAGTTCTTC.

V usage is TRBV14 and J usage is TRBJ1-2; unclear D gene. This CDR3 comprises 12 residues. Between the trimmed V and J ends, which lost 3 bases and 8 bases, there was a span of 10 bases. Germline lookup yields CDR1 SGHDN and CDR2 FVKESK. CDR3: CASSHGRDGYTF. The CDR3 nucleotides read TGTGCCAGCAGCCATGGGAGAGACGGCTACACCTTC.

The CDR3 sequence is CASSPRQGTYEQYF. For the CDR3, the DNA is TGTGCCAGCAGTCCCCGACAGGGCACCTACGAGCAGTACTTC. The V gene is TRBV27, the J gene TRBJ2-7; 7 bases map to TRBD1. CDR1 and CDR2 (germline): MNHEY, SMNVEV (reference sequence). The CDR3 contains 14 residues. The ends lost 5 bases at V and 2 bases at J; junction bases unmatched: 6.

The chain is built from TRBV7-6 and TRBJ1-1, with TRBD1 matching 8 bases. V was pared by 4 bases and J by 5 bases, with 6 bases of the junction left unmatched. This CDR3 is 14 amino acids long. Germline V gene data show CDR1 as SGHVS and CDR2 as FNYEAQ. In DNA form, the CDR3 reads TGTGCCAGCAGCTCTTCCACAGGGGGAACTGAAGCTTTCTTT. This encodes CASSSSTGGTEAFF.

CDR3: CATSDRGTGKETQYF. DNA for the CDR3: TGTGCCACCAGTGACCGCGGGACAGGGAAAGAGACCCAGTACTTC. The rearrangement joins TRBV24-1 to TRBJ2-5; 9 nucleotides match TRBD1. The germline V gene has CDR1 KGHDR and CDR2 SFDVKD. Germline trimming cut 4 bases from V and 3 bases from J; bases unmatched to any gene: 5. CDR3 length equals 15 residues.

The rearrangement uses TRBV27 and TRBJ1-5, with TRBD1 identical over 7 bases. The CDR3 spans 15 residues. From germline, CDR1 is MNHEY and CDR2 SMNVEV (reference sequence). V shed 8 bases, J shed 4 bases, and the junction held 11 bases outside the gene matches. The CDR3 loop is CASGPRAGGNQPQHF. CDR3 sequence (DNA): TGTGCCAGCGGGCCTAGGGCAGGGGGGAATCAGCCCCAGCATTTT.

This chain connects TRBV6-2 or TRBV6-3 to TRBJ2-3, with 13 positions matching TRBD2. CDR3 length: 16 amino acids. CDR1 and CDR2 (germline): MNHEY, SVGEGT. V gave up 4 bases and J gave up 4 bases; unmatched junction bases: 5. This CDR3 is CASSFRTSGSADTQYF. The CDR3 nucleotides are TGTGCCAGCAGTTTCAGGACTAGCGGGAGTGCAGATACGCAGTATTTT.

In DNA form, the CDR3 reads TGTGCCAGCAGCCGAGACAGGGATTTCGTCGGGGAGCTGTTTTTT. Its protein is CASSRDRDFVGELFF. The chain uses TRBV11-2 and TRBJ2-2, with TRBD1 matching over 7 bases. Per germline, CDR1 SGHAT and CDR2 FQNNGV. The V segment lost 5 bases and the J segment 7 bases; nucleotides outside the gene matches: 10. The CDR3 spans 15 residues. The full variable domain, with the rest looked up from reference TRBV11-2 and TRBJ2-2, is EAGVAQSPRYKIIEKRQSVAFWCNPISGHATLYWYQQILGQGPKLLIQFQNNGVVDDSQLPKDRFSAERLKGVDSTLKIQPAKLEDSAVYLCASSRDRDFVGELFFGEGSRLTVL.

V is TRBV19 and J is TRBJ2-1; weak D call: TRBD2 (5 bases). There are 16 residues in the CDR3. Trimming removed 4 bases at V and 4 bases at J, with 17 bases between. CDR1 is LNHDA and CDR2 is SQIVND in the germline V gene (reference sequence). The CDR3 DNA follows: TGTGCCAGTAGTACCCTAGGAAAGGGAGCTTACAATGAGCAGTTCTTC. Amino acid sequence: CASSTLGKGAYNEQFF. Complete variable domain (other parts from reference TRBV19 and TRBJ2-1): DGGITQSPKYLFRKEGQNVTLSCEQNLNHDAMYWYRQDPGQGLRLIYYSQIVNDFQKGDIAEGYSVSREKKESFPLTVTSAQKNPTAFYLCASSTLGKGAYNEQFFGPGTRLTVL.

This chain links TRBV5-5 with TRBJ1-4, with 8 bases fitting TRBD1. The trim removed 2 bases at V and 5 bases at J, leaving 2 bases unmatched. The CDR3 spans 14 residues. Germline CDR1 is SGHKS and CDR2 is YYEKEE (reference sequence). The CDR3 sequence: CASSFWTGNEKLFF. The CDR3 region has the DNA TGTGCCAGCAGCTTTTGGACAGGGAATGAAAAACTGTTTTTT.

The chain is built from TRBV18 and TRBJ2-7, with TRBD2 identical over 7 bases. The CDR3 contains 14 residues. The germline V gene has CDR1 KGHSH and CDR2 LQKENI. With 3 bases clipped from V and 1 base from J, the junction kept 3 bases outside the gene matches. CDR3 nucleotides: TGTGCCAGCTCACCTGAAGCGGGATCCTACGAGCAGTACTTC. Its translation: CASSPEAGSYEQYF.

V is TRBV7-8 and J is TRBJ1-2, with D hard to call. The CDR3 runs to 15 residues. The V end lost 4 bases, the J end lost 2 bases, and 14 bases lay between the germline ends. Per germline, CDR1 SGHVS and CDR2 FQNEAQ. The CDR3 spells CASSSPLRANYGYTF. DNA for the CDR3: TGTGCCAGCAGCTCACCCTTGAGAGCGAACTATGGCTACACCTTC.

The chain combines TRBV3-1 (or the pseudogene TRBV3-2) with TRBJ1-2; a possible D gene is TRBD1 (5 bases). Trimming took 4 bases from V and 1 from J, leaving 10 bases between them. CDR3 length: 14 amino acids. The germline V gene has CDR1 LGHDT and CDR2 YNNKEL (reference sequence). For the CDR3, the DNA is TGTGCCAGCAGCCGGGACTCCAGTAACTATGGCTACACCTTC. Amino acid sequence: CASSRDSSNYGYTF.

V usage is TRBV5-6 and J usage is TRBJ1-5; the match to TRBD1 covers 9 bases. This CDR3 has 15 amino acids. Germline values: CDR1 SGHDT, CDR2 YYEEEE. The V gene end was trimmed by 2 bases and the J gene end by 7 bases; junction bases not matched to a gene: 7. As DNA, the CDR3 is TGTGCCAGCAGCTTTCAAACAGGGGGCGAACAGCCCCAGCATTTT. Residues: CASSFQTGGEQPQHF. The whole variable domain, remainder taken from reference TRBV5-6 and TRBJ1-5, is DAGVTQSPTHLIKTRGQQVTLRCSPKSGHDTVSWYQQALGQGPQFIFQYYEEEERQRGNFPDRFSGHQFPNYSSELNVNALLLGDSALYLCASSFQTGGEQPQHFGDGTRLSIL.